One sample yielded the 29 T cell receptor beta chains listed below, sequenced in a study of identical twins. TCRdb reprocessed the 5' RACE reads via MiXCR and lists one record per CDR3 protein. Of a few hundred thousand distinct CDR3 sequences in the sample, around a tenth are singletons; the top ten hold around 3.2%. These data were likewise used in another study, on yellow fever vaccine responses in identical twins.

The sample was PBMCs. These TCRs come from a woman aged 18-29 years in good health.

This clonotype came up many times. The chain uses TRBV5-1 and TRBJ2-1; TRBD1 matches at 9 bases. Trimming removed 2 bases from V and 0 bases from J; junction bases left unmatched: 3. The CDR3 contains 16 residues. CDR1 is SGHRS and CDR2 is YFSETQ in the germline V gene. CDR3 region: CASSLTGGRSYNEQFF. CDR3 sequence (DNA): TGCGCCAGCAGCTTAACAGGGGGCCGCTCCTACAATGAGCAGTTCTTC.

The chain links TRBV29-1 to TRBJ2-1; 8 bases align to TRBD1. Germline V gene data show CDR1 as SQVTM and CDR2 as ANQGSEA. This CDR3 spans 15 amino acids. The V gene end was trimmed by 5 bases and the J gene end by 4 bases; junction bases not matched to a gene: 10. CDR3 residues: CSVPRQGTRYNEQFF. CDR3 bases: TGCAGCGTTCCGCGACAGGGGACCCGTTACAATGAGCAGTTCTTC.

The rearrangement uses TRBV5-1 and TRBJ2-1; TRBD2 matches 15 bases. Germline CDR1 SGHRS, CDR2 YFSETQ. The CDR3 contains 14 residues. Trimming cost V 5 bases and J 8 bases; bases outside gene matches: 2. The CDR3 region is CASRGLAGGDEQFF. The CDR3 DNA follows: TGCGCCAGCAGGGGACTAGCGGGAGGCGATGAGCAGTTCTTC.

This clonotype was counted between two and nine times. The V and J genes are TRBV6-2 or TRBV6-3 and TRBJ2-3, with D perhaps TRBD1 (6 bases). This CDR3 spans 15 amino acids. Germline V gives CDR1 MNHEY, CDR2 SVGEGT. Trimming removed 2 bases at V and 6 bases at J, with 15 bases between. The chain's CDR3 is CASSYPTAGVDTQYF. In nucleotides, the CDR3 is TGTGCCAGCAGTTACCCGACGGCAGGGGTGGATACGCAGTATTTT.

This clonotype was seen more than once but under ten times. This chain links TRBV3-1 with TRBJ2-3, with a tentative D call TRBD1 (6 bases). Germline lookup yields CDR1 LGHDT and CDR2 YNNKEL (reference sequence). V dropped 4 bases and J dropped 6 bases, with 20 bases sitting between them. The CDR3 consists of 16 residues. CDR3 protein: CASSPQGINRVDTQYF. CDR3 DNA sequence: TGTGCCAGCAGCCCCCAAGGAATCAACAGGGTGGATACGCAGTATTTT.

The chain couples TRBV5-5 to TRBJ2-5; D remains unclear. The CDR3 spans 13 residues. The germline CDR1 and CDR2 sequences are SGHKS and YYEKEE (reference sequence). Trimming shortened V by 0 bases and J by 5 bases, and 8 bases separated the two germline ends. The CDR3 loop reads CASSLGLWETQYF. In DNA, the CDR3 is TGTGCCAGCAGCTTGGGGTTGTGGGAGACCCAGTACTTC.

The chain joins TRBV10-3 to TRBJ2-1, with 13 bases that match TRBD2. J gave up 5 bases and V 7 bases, and 5 bases lay outside the gene matches. This CDR3 spans 15 amino acids. From germline, CDR1 is ENHRY and CDR2 SYGVKD. The CDR3 protein is CAITGTSGVNNEQFF. The CDR3 DNA sequence: TGTGCCATCACTGGGACTAGCGGGGTAAACAATGAGCAGTTCTTC.

The CDR3 nucleotides are TGTGCCAGCAGCCCGCGGCTAAATCAGCCCCAGCATTTT. Protein: CASSPRLNQPQHF. This chain joins TRBV7-8 and TRBJ1-5; D remains ambiguous. CDR3 length equals 13 residues. Germline assignment: CDR1 SGHVS and CDR2 FQNEAQ. V dropped 5 bases and J dropped 4 bases, with 9 bases sitting between them.

The table lists this clonotype with many counts. This sequence joins TRBV7-9 and TRBJ1-1; a possible D gene is TRBD1 (6 bases). The germline gives CDR1 SEHNR, CDR2 FQNEAQ (reference sequence). The CDR3 is 15 residues long. Deletions cut 2 bases from V and 1 base from J, with 11 bases between. CDR3 DNA: TGTGCCAGCAGCTTACTTGGCAGGGGGAACACTGAAGCTTTCTTT. Amino acids: CASSLLGRGNTEAFF.

There are a few counts of this clonotype. This rearrangement joins TRBV27 to TRBJ2-7; no definite D call. Trimming took 8 bases from V and 7 from J, leaving 18 bases between them. The length of the CDR3 is 13 residues. Germline-derived CDR1 and CDR2 are MNHEY and SMNVEV (reference sequence). CDR3 sequence: CASSGLTQLEQYF. The DNA of the CDR3 is TGTGCCAGCTCGGGCCTCACCCAACTGGAGCAGTACTTC.

This clonotype has a handful of counts. The V gene is TRBV11-2, the J gene TRBJ2-7; D may be TRBD2 (6 bases). Trimming removed 1 base at V and 7 bases at J, with 14 bases between. Germline V CDR1 and CDR2: SGHAT, FQNNGV. This CDR3 has 14 residues. CDR3: CASSLGAGPWEQYF. The CDR3 bases are TGTGCCAGCAGCTTAGGGGCGGGACCGTGGGAGCAGTACTTC.

This clonotype has more than one count but fewer than ten. The J gene is TRBJ2-1, the V gene TRBV7-2; 11 bases match TRBD2. Looked up from germline, CDR1 is SGHTA and CDR2 is FQGNSA. This CDR3 region has 15 residues. Losses at the gene ends were 5 bases for V and 11 bases for J; bases not matched to a gene: 11. Here the CDR3 DNA reads TGTGCCAGCAGCCCATGGAGACTAGCGGGAACGAAGCAGTTCTTC. It is translated as CASSPWRLAGTKQFF.

The V gene is TRBV29-1, the J gene TRBJ2-1; 11 nucleotides line up with TRBD2. Germline V gene sequence: CDR1 SQVTM, CDR2 ANQGSEA. The ends lost 4 bases at V and 6 bases at J; junction bases unmatched: 2. This CDR3 spans 13 amino acids. This chain's CDR3 is CSVVSGGVNEQFF. As DNA, the CDR3 is TGCAGCGTTGTTAGCGGGGGGGTCAATGAGCAGTTCTTC.

This clonotype has at least ten counts. V is TRBV10-3 and J is TRBJ2-3; D may correspond to TRBD1 or TRBD2 (5 bases each). Between the trimmed V and J ends, which lost 0 bases and 5 bases, there was a span of 12 bases. The CDR3 length is 15 residues. Per the germline V gene, CDR1 is ENHRY and CDR2 is SYGVKD. CDR3 sequence (DNA): TGTGCCATCAGTGAGTCTTGGGGACGTGGAGATACGCAGTATTTT. Translated: CAISESWGRGDTQYF.

A few counts support this clonotype. The chain couples TRBV20-1 to TRBJ2-5; D unclear. This CDR3 comprises 13 residues. Trimming pared 1 base from V and 7 bases from J, leaving 13 bases between. From germline, CDR1 is DFQATT and CDR2 SNEGSKA (reference sequence). Here the CDR3 DNA reads TGCAGTGCTAGAGCGGTTAATCCCCGGACCCAGTACTTC. Amino acids: CSARAVNPRTQYF.

This clonotype was found a few times. The chain links TRBV6-5 to TRBJ2-1; either TRBD1 or TRBD2 may supply D (7 bases each). This CDR3 has 18 amino acids. Trimming removed 7 bases from V and 6 bases from J, with 28 bases in between. Germline V lookup: CDR1 MNHEY, CDR2 SVGAGI. The chain's CDR3 is CASIDRVSSGAVGNEQFF. The CDR3 region has the DNA TGTGCCAGCATCGACAGGGTAAGCAGCGGGGCAGTCGGCAATGAGCAGTTCTTC.

This clonotype was counted a few times. This chain links TRBV11-2 with TRBJ2-3; 15 nucleotides line up with TRBD2. The CDR3 has 18 residues. Trimming at V came to 6 bases and at J to 2 bases, leaving 9 bases not matched to a gene. Germline V gene sequence: CDR1 SGHAT, CDR2 FQNNGV. The DNA of the CDR3 is TGTGCCAGCAGAGGACTAGCGGGAGGGTGGGGGCACACAGATACGCAGTATTTT. As protein: CASRGLAGGWGHTDTQYF.

This clonotype has at least ten counts. The chain recombines TRBV7-9 with TRBJ2-7; no reliable D call. With 2 bases removed from V and 5 bases from J, the gap between germline ends came to 4 bases. The CDR3 totals 11 residues. Looked up from germline, CDR1 is SEHNR and CDR2 is FQNEAQ (reference sequence). CDR3 DNA: TGTGCCAGCAGCTTAATTGACGAGCAGTACTTC. This encodes CASSLIDEQYF.

For this clonotype: Germline and junction disagree at one end, which may indicate a read error. The J gene is TRBJ1-4, the V gene TRBV3-1; 9 bases fit TRBD1. The length of the CDR3 is 14 residues. CDR1 and CDR2 from the germline V gene are LGHDT and YNNKEL (reference sequence). The CDR3 reads CASSPRDRDKNLFF. The CDR3 bases are TGTGCCAGCAGCCCACGGGACAGGGACAAAAACCTGTTTTTT.

This clonotype has ten or more counts. V and J are TRBV12-3 or TRBV12-4 and TRBJ2-7; 7 bases match TRBD1. Germline trimming cut 6 bases from V and 6 bases from J; bases unmatched to any gene: 8. The CDR3 sequence is 13 residues long. CDR3 region: CASRHEQGREQYF. DNA of the CDR3: TGTGCCAGCAGACACGAACAGGGGCGCGAGCAGTACTTC.

The chain combines TRBV7-2 with TRBJ2-7; the match to TRBD2 covers 9 bases. CDR3 length equals 15 residues. The germline V gene encodes CDR1 SGHTA and CDR2 FQGNSA. The trim removed 5 bases at V and 2 bases at J, leaving 7 bases unmatched. The CDR3 bases are TGTGCCAGCAGCCTAAGGGCGGGGGGGCCCTACGAGCAGTACTTC. Protein: CASSLRAGGPYEQYF.

This clonotype turned up a few times. V usage is TRBV7-9 and J usage is TRBJ2-3; 10 bases match TRBD2. Trimming took 5 bases from V and 2 from J; bases not matched to a gene: 7. The CDR3 has 16 amino acids. Germline CDR1 SEHNR, CDR2 FQNEAQ (reference sequence). CDR3 region: CASSARTSGITDTQYF. DNA of the CDR3: TGTGCCAGCAGCGCCCGGACTAGCGGAATCACAGATACGCAGTATTTT.

As to this clonotype: At one end the junction does not follow the germline gene, possibly because of a read error. CDR3 sequence reads: CASSLWMQETLYF. The CDR3 region has the DNA TGTGCCAGCAGCTTATGGATGCAAGAGACCCTGTACTTC. The V gene is TRBV7-6, the J gene TRBJ2-5; no clear D gene. The CDR3 runs 13 residues. The germline CDR1 and CDR2 sequences are SGHVS and FNYEAQ.

This clonotype was counted only a few times. The chain combines TRBV28 with TRBJ2-2; D remains ambiguous. Trimming pared 10 bases from V and 0 bases from J, leaving 12 bases between. This CDR3 contains 14 residues. CDR1 is MDHEN, CDR2 SYDVKM, per germline. The chain's CDR3 is CATYLGSNTGELFF. Written as DNA, the CDR3 is TGTGCCACCTACCTGGGATCGAACACCGGGGAGCTGTTTTTT.

The V gene is TRBV7-3, the J gene TRBJ2-7, with TRBD2 matching 8 bases. The CDR3 is 15 residues long. CDR1 and CDR2 from the germline V gene are SGHTA and FQGTGA. V lost 3 bases and J lost 1; bases outside the gene matches: 5. The CDR3 sequence: CASSFFAGGSYEQYF. The CDR3 nucleotides are TGTGCCAGCAGCTTTTTTGCGGGGGGATCCTACGAGCAGTACTTC.

This clonotype was recorded a few times. The rearrangement uses TRBV5-4 and TRBJ2-7; a weak D match, TRBD1 (6 bases). Germline V gene sequence: CDR1 SGHNT, CDR2 YYREEE (reference sequence). This CDR3 spans 12 amino acids. The V end lost 0 bases, the J end lost 9 bases, and 10 bases lay between the germline ends. This chain's CDR3 is CASSLGQAGQYF. CDR3 in DNA: TGTGCCAGCAGCTTGGGACAGGCTGGGCAGTACTTC.

The sample holds many counts of this clonotype. V gene TRBV12-3 or TRBV12-4 combines with J gene TRBJ2-7, with 14 bases matching TRBD2. This CDR3 is built from 14 residues. Germline trimming cut 6 bases from V and 2 bases from J; bases unmatched to any gene: 0. The CDR3 DNA is TGTGCCAGCAGGACTAGCGGGGGGGCCTACGAGCAGTACTTC. This encodes CASRTSGGAYEQYF.

The J gene is TRBJ2-3, the V gene TRBV5-1; 7 nucleotides align to TRBD2. Looked up from germline, CDR1 is SGHRS and CDR2 is YFSETQ. With V trimmed by 1 base and J by 1 base, 9 bases remained unmatched. CDR3 length: 17 residues. CDR3 sequence (DNA): TGCGCCAGCAGCTTGCCCCAAGCGGGGTTAGGCACAGATACGCAGTATTTT. Encoded protein: CASSLPQAGLGTDTQYF.

This clonotype was recorded a few times. This chain connects TRBV7-9 to TRBJ2-3; tentative D call: TRBD1 (6 bases). Trimming removed 4 bases from V and 4 bases from J, with 12 bases in between. The CDR3 is 14 residues long. Germline values: CDR1 SEHNR, CDR2 FQNEAQ (reference sequence). CDR3 sequence: CASSWTRGPDTQYF. CDR3 bases: TGTGCCAGCAGCTGGACCAGGGGCCCAGATACGCAGTATTTT.